The next 22 T cell receptor beta chains were all read from a single sample in a study of CD8 T cells in ankylosing spondylitis. TCRdb passed the 5' RACE reads through MiXCR, listing each CDR3 protein once. Of 250,000 or so distinct CDR3 sequences in the sample, about 10% were seen once. Source material: blood, either unsorted or a sorted T cell fraction (not recorded which). The receptor set was obtained from a male donor with ankylosing spondylitis or in good health (not recorded which).

The DNA of the CDR3 is TGTGCCAGCTCACCAGTCCTTGAGGGCGAGCAGTACTTC. It codes for CASSPVLEGEQYF. The chain recombines TRBV18 with TRBJ2-7, with TRBD2 as a possible D gene (5 bases). Germline values: CDR1 KGHSH, CDR2 LQKENI. This CDR3 contains 13 residues. V lost 2 bases, J lost 6 bases, and 11 bases lay in between.

This clonotype was seen many times. The chain employs TRBV5-1 and TRBJ1-1; 9 nucleotides align to TRBD1. From germline, CDR1 is SGHRS and CDR2 YFSETQ. The CDR3 totals 15 residues. The J segment lost 1 base and the V segment lost 5 bases, leaving 6 bases of the junction unmatched. CDR3 residues: CASSWDRVRNTEAFF. DNA of the CDR3: TGCGCCAGCAGTTGGGACAGGGTTAGGAACACTGAAGCTTTCTTT. Full variable domain (rest looked up from reference TRBV5-1 and TRBJ1-1): KAGVTQTPRYLIKTRGQQVTLSCSPISGHRSVSWYQQTPGQGLQFLFEYFSETQRNKGNFPGRFSGRQFSNSRSEMNVSTLELGDSALYLCASSWDRVRNTEAFFGQGTRLTVV.

This clonotype was seen at least ten times. V is TRBV12-3 or TRBV12-4 and J is TRBJ2-3; 8 bases are shared with TRBD2. The CDR3 runs to 18 residues. Trimming removed 3 bases from V and 0 bases from J; junction bases left unmatched: 11. The CDR3 sequence: CASSFRVSGRWSTDTQYF. The CDR3 DNA follows: TGTGCCAGCAGTTTTCGAGTGAGCGGGAGATGGAGCACAGATACGCAGTATTTT.

Ten or more counts support this clonotype. The chain employs TRBV10-2 and TRBJ2-1; TRBD2 matches at 7 bases. The CDR3 contains 15 residues. Germline V gene lookup returns CDR1 WSHSY and CDR2 SAAADI. With 4 bases clipped from V and 0 bases from J, the junction kept 3 bases outside the gene matches. The CDR3 coding sequence is TGCGCCAGCAGTGCAAGCGGGACCTCCTACAATGAGCAGTTCTTC. Translated: CASSASGTSYNEQFF.

The V and J genes are TRBV20-1 and TRBJ2-7; D is unclear. Trimming removed 2 bases from V and 0 bases from J, with 14 bases in between. The CDR3 consists of 15 residues. The germline CDR1 and CDR2 sequences are DFQATT and SNEGSKA (reference sequence). CDR3 bases: TGCAGTGCTAGACTCCTCTCGGAATCCTCCTACGAGCAGTACTTC. Encoded protein: CSARLLSESSYEQYF.

This clonotype occurred many times. The chain uses TRBV5-1 and TRBJ1-1; tentatively, D is TRBD1 (6 bases). There are 14 residues in the CDR3. V lost 2 bases and J 4 bases, leaving 12 bases between the germline ends. The germline V gene has CDR1 SGHRS and CDR2 YFSETQ. The CDR3 reads CASSLRGAGTEAFF. The CDR3 DNA sequence: TGCGCCAGCAGCTTACGGGGGGCGGGCACTGAAGCTTTCTTT.

The table lists this clonotype with a count of one. A single base separates this from a much larger clone, so it may be a read error. No conserved phenylalanine or tryptophan is present at the end of the CDR3, so a read error is the likely explanation. The CDR3 DNA reads as TGTGCCAGCAGCTTTGGACCCCGGGGCACCGGGGAGCTGTTTCTT. Translated, it gives CASSFGPRGTGELFL. The rearrangement links TRBV5-6 to TRBJ2-2, with D possibly being TRBD2 (5 bases). The germline V and J ends were trimmed by 2 bases and 4 bases, with 12 bases remaining between them. There are 15 residues in the CDR3. Germline V gene sequence: CDR1 SGHDT, CDR2 YYEEEE.

This clonotype came up many times. The chain combines TRBV5-1 with TRBJ2-4; D is possibly TRBD1 or TRBD2 (5 bases each). Between the trimmed V and J ends, which lost 4 bases and 6 bases, there was a span of 20 bases. CDR3 length: 16 residues. CDR1 and CDR2 from the germline V gene are SGHRS and YFSETQ. The CDR3 sequence: CASSPGTNLIGNIQYF. In DNA, the CDR3 is TGCGCCAGCAGCCCAGGGACCAACTTAATAGGAAACATTCAGTACTTC.

In its sample, this clonotype was seen many times. The gene calls are TRBV6-1 and TRBJ2-1; 16 bases map to TRBD2. The CDR3 sequence is 18 residues long. J lost 2 bases, V lost 5 bases, and 6 bases had no gene match. Germline values: CDR1 MNHNS, CDR2 SASEGT. In DNA, the CDR3 is TGTGCCAGCAGTCGCCCCGGGACTAGCGGGGGGGCCTACAATGAGCAGTTCTTC. Amino acid sequence: CASSRPGTSGGAYNEQFF.

This clonotype was counted a few times. The chain couples TRBV14 to TRBJ2-7; either TRBD1 or TRBD2 may supply D (5 bases each). CDR1 is SGHDN, CDR2 FVKESK, per germline. The length of the CDR3 is 14 residues. Trimming took 4 bases from V and 5 from J, leaving 15 bases between them. CDR3 DNA sequence: TGTGCCAGCAGCCGGGACCGACTAAGTCACGAGCAGTACTTC. It codes for CASSRDRLSHEQYF. The full variable domain, in which reference TRBV14 and TRBJ2-7 provide the parts outside the CDR3, is EAGVTQFPSHSVIEKGQTVTLRCDPISGHDNLYWYRRVMGKEIKFLLHFVKESKQDESGMPNNRFLAERTGGTYSTLKVQPAELEDSGVYFCASSRDRLSHEQYFGPGTRLTVT.

This clonotype was recorded at least ten times. The rearrangement joins TRBV12-5 to TRBJ2-1; D gene uncertain. Germline V CDR1 and CDR2: LGHNT, FRNRAP. Trimming shortened V by 5 bases and J by 7 bases, and 15 bases separated the two germline ends. CDR3 length: 14 residues. This CDR3 is CASGAPSNGNEQFF. In DNA, the CDR3 is TGTGCTAGTGGTGCGCCGAGCAACGGAAATGAGCAGTTCTTC.

This clonotype was counted many times. The rearrangement joins TRBV12-3 or TRBV12-4 to TRBJ1-5, with TRBD1 identical over 9 bases. CDR3 length: 18 amino acids. V was pared by 0 bases and J by 0 bases, with 6 bases of the junction left unmatched. DNA of the CDR3: TGTGCCAGCAGTTTAGCTTACATGGGACAGGGTAGCAATCAGCCCCAGCATTTT. It codes for CASSLAYMGQGSNQPQHF.

Ten or more counts support this clonotype. This sequence joins TRBV15 and TRBJ2-7, with 13 positions matching TRBD2. V dropped 5 bases and J dropped 7; count of bases not matched to a gene: 8. Germline lookup yields CDR1 LNHNV and CDR2 YYDKDF (reference sequence). This CDR3 comprises 15 residues. The DNA of the CDR3 is TGTGCCACCAGCCGCGGACTAGCGGGAGTGCAAGAGCAGTACTTC. Translating it yields CATSRGLAGVQEQYF.

In its sample, this clonotype was seen many times. V usage is TRBV4-1 and J usage is TRBJ2-2, with D possibly TRBD2 on 5 matching bases. CDR1 MGHRA and CDR2 YSYEKL come from the germline V gene. The CDR3 has 17 amino acids. Trimming pared 0 bases from V and 4 bases from J, leaving 15 bases between. The CDR3 DNA reads as TGCGCCAGCAGCCAAGATGCGGCTAGCCGAAGCACCGGGGAGCTGTTTTTT. Translating gives CASSQDAASRSTGELFF.

This clonotype was recorded a few times. This sequence joins TRBV7-9 and TRBJ1-1; TRBD1 agrees at 8 bases. V was pared by 5 bases and J by 4 bases, with 6 bases of the junction left unmatched. This CDR3 region has 14 residues. Germline-derived CDR1 and CDR2 are SEHNR and FQNEAQ (reference sequence). The CDR3 bases are TGTGCCAGCAGCCCAGGGGGCTGGGGCACTGAAGCTTTCTTT. It codes for CASSPGGWGTEAFF.

In its sample, this clonotype was seen a few times. The CDR3 DNA reads TGCGCCAGCCGTCAGACTAGCGGTACTTCTAGCTCCTACAATGAGCAGTTCTTC. Translated: CASRQTSGTSSSYNEQFF. V usage is TRBV10-2 and J usage is TRBJ2-1; 9 bases align to TRBD2. The CDR3 spans 18 residues. With 8 bases clipped from V and 0 bases from J, the junction kept 14 bases outside the gene matches. Germline assignment: CDR1 WSHSY and CDR2 SAAADI.

Many counts were recorded for this clonotype. The V gene is TRBV20-1, the J gene TRBJ2-3; the D gene is possibly TRBD2 (5 bases). CDR1 DFQATT and CDR2 SNEGSKA come from the germline V gene (reference sequence). The CDR3 sequence is 15 residues long. Trimming stripped 5 bases from V and 2 bases from J, with 17 bases between. In nucleotides, the CDR3 is TGCAGTGCTGCAATCCGGGAACAAGCCACAGATACGCAGTATTTT. It translates to CSAAIREQATDTQYF.

There are a few counts of this clonotype. The chain recombines TRBV2 with TRBJ1-2, with a possible D match to TRBD1 (5 bases). Germline-derived CDR1 and CDR2 are SNHLY and FYNNEI. V lost 7 bases and J lost 2, with 17 bases in between. This CDR3 spans 15 amino acids. CDR3 amino acids: CASTPTGKFNYGYTF. In nucleotides, the CDR3 is TGTGCCAGCACCCCCACAGGAAAGTTCAACTATGGCTACACCTTC. The full variable domain, in which reference TRBV2 and TRBJ1-2 provide the parts outside the CDR3, is EPEVTQTPSHQVTQMGQEVILRCVPISNHLYFYWYRQILGQKVEFLVSFYNNEISEKSEIFDDQFSVERPDGSNFTLKIRSTKLEDSAMYFCASTPTGKFNYGYTFGSGTRLTVV.

V is TRBV13 and J is TRBJ2-7; possibly TRBD1 for D (6 bases). Germline-derived CDR1 and CDR2 are PRHDT and FYEKMQ (reference sequence). This CDR3 contains 14 residues. V was cut by 1 base and J by 3 bases, with 10 bases left in between. The CDR3 sequence is CASSLVGRGYEQYF. DNA of the CDR3: TGTGCCAGCAGCTTAGTGGGCAGGGGCTACGAGCAGTACTTC. The full variable domain, in which reference TRBV13 and TRBJ2-7 provide the parts outside the CDR3, is AAGVIQSPRHLIKEKRETATLKCYPIPRHDTVYWYQQGPGQDPQFLISFYEKMQSDKGSIPDRFSAQQFSDYHSELNMSSLELGDSALYFCASSLVGRGYEQYFGPGTRLTVT.

This clonotype has ten or more counts. The rearrangement joins TRBV5-1 to TRBJ2-7; D is possibly TRBD1 (6 bases). The germline V and J ends were trimmed by 0 bases and 2 bases, with 15 bases remaining between them. The CDR3 extends over 16 amino acids. Germline CDR1 SGHRS, CDR2 YFSETQ. The CDR3, as DNA: TGCGCCAGCAGCTTGGCACCGGACAGCCGAACCTACGAGCAGTACTTC. Translating gives CASSLAPDSRTYEQYF.

This clonotype was recorded at least ten times. This rearrangement joins TRBV7-8 to TRBJ2-1, with TRBD2 as a possible D gene (5 bases). Germline assignment: CDR1 SGHVS and CDR2 FQNEAQ. V was clipped by 2 bases and J by 11 bases, with 13 bases between them. The CDR3 consists of 13 residues. The CDR3 DNA is TGTGCCAGCAGCTTACTTCCCGGGAATCAGCAGTTCTTC. Translated: CASSLLPGNQQFF.

This clonotype was recorded many times. The chain is built from TRBV27 and TRBJ1-1, with TRBD1 matching 7 bases. The germline CDR1 and CDR2 sequences are MNHEY and SMNVEV (reference sequence). V shed 1 base, J shed 1 base, and the junction held 9 bases outside the gene matches. The CDR3 length is 17 residues. For the CDR3, the DNA is TGTGCCAGCAGTTTATTGGGGGCGGGACAGTCGAACACTGAAGCTTTCTTT. This encodes CASSLLGAGQSNTEAFF.